This TCR beta chain was recovered during a study of T cells after yellow fever vaccination. This clonotype appeared a few times. Its matching antigen is unknown. Findings and caveats of the study: Highly abundant clonotypes carried over from the bulk population could end up in FACS-sorted repertoires as contaminants. Post-booster reappearance was seen for most primary-vaccination clones (around 96% CD4, around 90% CD8).

This CDR3 has 18 amino acids. Losses at the gene ends were 4 bases for V and 5 bases for J; bases not matched to a gene: 14. Germline assignment: CDR1 SGDLS and CDR2 YYNGEE. By 5'RACE template switching, TCR cDNA was produced, with a universal primer site and UMIs added in the process. A single record per CDR3 protein comes from TCRdb applying MiXCR to the 5' RACE reads. The table lists some 350,000 distinct CDR3 sequences, 3% to 4.5% of them singletons, with roughly a quarter in the top ten. J is TRBJ2-5 and V is TRBV9; 13 bases agree with TRBD2. This specimen was PBMCs, taken 5 days after the yellow fever booster vaccination. The origin of this receptor is a young man who received the YFV17D yellow fever vaccine. CDR3 protein: CASSTPGGTSGIGETQYF. The CDR3 DNA is TGTGCCAGCAGCACCCCGGGGGGGACTAGCGGGATAGGGGAGACCCAGTACTTC.